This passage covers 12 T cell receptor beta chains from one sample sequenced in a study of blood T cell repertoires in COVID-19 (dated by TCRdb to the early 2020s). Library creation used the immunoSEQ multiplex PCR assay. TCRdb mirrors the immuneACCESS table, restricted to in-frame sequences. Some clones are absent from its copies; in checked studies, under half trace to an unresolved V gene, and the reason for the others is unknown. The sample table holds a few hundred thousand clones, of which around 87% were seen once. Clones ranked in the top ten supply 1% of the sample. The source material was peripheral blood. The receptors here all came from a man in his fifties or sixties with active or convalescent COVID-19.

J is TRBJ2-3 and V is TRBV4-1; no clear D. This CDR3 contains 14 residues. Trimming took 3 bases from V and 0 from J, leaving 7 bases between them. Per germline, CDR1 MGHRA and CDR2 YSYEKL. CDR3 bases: TGCGCCAGCAGCCAGACAACGAGCACAGATACGCAGTATTTT. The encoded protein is CASSQTTSTDTQYF.

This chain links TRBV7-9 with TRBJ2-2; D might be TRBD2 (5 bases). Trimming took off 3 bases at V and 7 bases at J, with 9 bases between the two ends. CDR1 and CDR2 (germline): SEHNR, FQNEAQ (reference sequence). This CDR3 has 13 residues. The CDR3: CASSFGVGGELFF. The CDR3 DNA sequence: TGTGCCAGCAGCTTCGGGGTTGGCGGGGAGCTGTTTTTT.

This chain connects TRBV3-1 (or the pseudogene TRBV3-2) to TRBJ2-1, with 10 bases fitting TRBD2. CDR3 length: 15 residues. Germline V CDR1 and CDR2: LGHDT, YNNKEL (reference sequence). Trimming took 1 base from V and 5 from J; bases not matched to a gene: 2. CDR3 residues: CASSQVLAGDNEQFF. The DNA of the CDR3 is TGTGCCAGCAGCCAAGTGCTAGCGGGAGACAATGAGCAGTTCTTC.

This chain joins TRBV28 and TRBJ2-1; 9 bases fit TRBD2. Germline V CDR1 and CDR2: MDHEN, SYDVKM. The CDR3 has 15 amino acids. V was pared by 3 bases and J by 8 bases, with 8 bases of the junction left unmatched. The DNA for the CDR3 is TGTGCCAGCAGTTTGCGTAGCGGGAGTAATGATGAGCAGTTCTTC. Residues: CASSLRSGSNDEQFF.

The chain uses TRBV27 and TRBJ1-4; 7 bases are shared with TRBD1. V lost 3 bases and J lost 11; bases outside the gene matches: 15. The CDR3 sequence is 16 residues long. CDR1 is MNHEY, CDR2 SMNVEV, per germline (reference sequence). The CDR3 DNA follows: TGTGCCAGCAGTTTGGGCGGACAGGTTAGGCTGGATAAACTGTTTTTT. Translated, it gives CASSLGGQVRLDKLFF.

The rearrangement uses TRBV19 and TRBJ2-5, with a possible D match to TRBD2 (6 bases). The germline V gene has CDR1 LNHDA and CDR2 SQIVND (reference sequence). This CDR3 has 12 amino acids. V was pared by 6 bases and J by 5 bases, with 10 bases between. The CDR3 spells CASRGGLETQYF. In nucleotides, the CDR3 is TGTGCCAGTAGGGGGGGTCTGGAGACCCAGTACTTC.

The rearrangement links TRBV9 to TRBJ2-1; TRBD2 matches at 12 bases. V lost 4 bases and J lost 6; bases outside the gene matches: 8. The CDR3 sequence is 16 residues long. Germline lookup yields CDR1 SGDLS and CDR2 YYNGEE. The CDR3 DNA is TGTGCCAGCAGCCCCCGGACTAGCGGGGACCTCAATGAGCAGTTCTTC. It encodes CASSPRTSGDLNEQFF.

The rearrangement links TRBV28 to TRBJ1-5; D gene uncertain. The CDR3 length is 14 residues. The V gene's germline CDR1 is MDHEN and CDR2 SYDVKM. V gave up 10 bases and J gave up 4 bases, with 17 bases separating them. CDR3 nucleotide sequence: TGTGCCACCCTTGTTCCGGGTCTTAATCAGCCCCAGCATTTT. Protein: CATLVPGLNQPQHF.

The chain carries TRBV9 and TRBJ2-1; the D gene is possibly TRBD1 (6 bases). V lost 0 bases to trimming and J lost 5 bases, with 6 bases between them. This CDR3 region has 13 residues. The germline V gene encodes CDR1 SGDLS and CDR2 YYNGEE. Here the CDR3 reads CASSVGGHNEQFF. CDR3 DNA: TGTGCCAGCAGCGTAGGGGGGCACAATGAGCAGTTCTTC.

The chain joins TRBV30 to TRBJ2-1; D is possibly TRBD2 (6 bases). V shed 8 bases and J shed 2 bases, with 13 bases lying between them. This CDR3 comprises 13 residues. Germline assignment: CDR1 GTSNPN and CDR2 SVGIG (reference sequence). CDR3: CALWWGAYNEQFF. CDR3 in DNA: TGTGCCCTCTGGTGGGGGGCCTACAATGAGCAGTTCTTC.

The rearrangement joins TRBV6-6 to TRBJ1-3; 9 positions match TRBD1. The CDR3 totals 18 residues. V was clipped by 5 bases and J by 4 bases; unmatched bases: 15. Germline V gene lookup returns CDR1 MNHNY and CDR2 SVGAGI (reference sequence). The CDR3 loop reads CASSQPTGGGTVGNTIYF. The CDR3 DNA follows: TGTGCCAGCAGTCAACCGACAGGGGGTGGGACAGTGGGAAACACCATATATTTT.

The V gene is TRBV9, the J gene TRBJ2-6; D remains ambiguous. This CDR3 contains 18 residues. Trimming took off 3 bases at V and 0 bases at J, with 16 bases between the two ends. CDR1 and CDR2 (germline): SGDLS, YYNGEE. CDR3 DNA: TGTGCCAGCAGCGCCAAGCGAGTAGATAACTCTGGGGCCAACGTCCTGACTTTC. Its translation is CASSAKRVDNSGANVLTF.